This is a list of T cell receptor beta chains from one sample in a study of T cell responses to AZD1222 COVID-19 vaccine. Sequencing used immunoSEQ multiplex PCR; TCRdb keeps in-frame clones, though not all of them. Of some 110,000 clones listed, approximately 84% are singletons. This sample comprised peripheral blood, obtained on day 0 of AZD1222 vaccination. The receptor source for this set is an adult in good health. Each CDR3 is given with its conserved first and last residue. Each record gives: J gene, V gene, CDR3 protein.

TRBJ1-1 | TRBV18 | CASSPETGGFVAFF
TRBJ2-7 | TRBV5-6 | CASSLFWTGGGYEQYF
TRBJ2-7 | TRBV19 | CASSIWIGTYEQYF
TRBJ1-2 | TRBV24-1 | CATSDFPQGVVYGYTF
TRBJ2-1 | TRBV6-5 | CASSNRGFAYNEQFF
TRBJ1-1 | TRBV9 | CASSVRDRLNTEAFF
TRBJ2-2 | TRBV24-1 | CATSDPRGTWVGELFF
TRBJ2-7 | TRBV28 | CASSRDYPSYEQYF
TRBJ1-1 | TRBV6-5 | CASSYLTANTEAFF
TRBJ1-1 | TRBV30 | CAWSGRGSAFF
TRBJ1-2 | TRBV28 | CASSLMNYGYTF
TRBJ1-5 | TRBV6-5 | CAWGGYLSNQPQHF
TRBJ1-1 | TRBV28 | CASSLPGGLPEAFF
TRBJ2-3 | TRBV5-8 | CASSSQPQGASTDTQYF
TRBJ1-1 | TRBV23-1 | CASTGQGAELNTEAFF
TRBJ1-6 | TRBV5-6 | CASSGVSGGMYSPLHF
TRBJ1-1 | TRBV18 | CASSPNKEGPRSTEAFF
TRBJ1-2 | TRBV7-9 | CASSSNGYTF
TRBJ2-5 | TRBV28 | CASSTRRAETQYF
TRBJ2-2 | TRBV7-3 | CASSLSGTTGELFF
TRBJ2-1 | TRBV20-1 | CSASLAGGPSLDNEQFF
TRBJ2-7 | TRBV27 | CASSFRSRDGEQYF
TRBJ1-5 | TRBV15 | CATSRGGQGLQPQHF
TRBJ1-2 | TRBV27 | CASGRTAYGYTF
TRBJ2-2 | TRBV27 | CASRRGYANTGELFF
TRBJ2-7 | TRBV28 | CASSWTGSRYEQYF
TRBJ1-4 | TRBV6-5 | CASGSHSSNEKLFF
TRBJ1-2 | TRBV3-1/TRBV3-2 | CASSPYPPNYGYTF
TRBJ2-3 | TRBV25-1 | CASSVRGADTQYF
TRBJ1-1 | TRBV7-8 | CASSADRGRPEAFF
TRBJ2-6 | TRBV27 | CASRGQGRSGANVLTF
TRBJ2-3 | TRBV9 | CASSGGTGTTDTQYF
TRBJ2-1 | TRBV5-6 | CASSRVGVGTSGRLEQFF
TRBJ2-1 | TRBV6-5 | CASRGGTAYNEQFF
TRBJ1-2 | TRBV7-9 | CASSAETAGYTF
TRBJ2-7 | TRBV25-1 | CASSGSPGTTSPPHEQYF
TRBJ1-2 | TRBV6-2/TRBV6-3 | CASSAATVPPGYTF
TRBJ1-2 | TRBV7-9 | CASSLAWGTGGYTF
TRBJ1-5 | TRBV7-2 | CASSSGDRGLHSNQPQHF
TRBJ2-3 | TRBV5-1 | CASSRQGTDRTDTQYF
TRBJ1-6 | TRBV19 | CASSIAGTNSYNSPLHF
TRBJ2-4 | TRBV9 | CASSVGRTSGTVIQYF
TRBJ1-4 | TRBV27 | CATGPRHEKLFF
TRBJ1-5 | TRBV5-1 | CASSPQGAGNQPQHF
TRBJ2-7 | TRBV23-1 | CASSQEIFSYEQYF
TRBJ2-5 | TRBV11-3 | CASSLGSGTGRETQYF
TRBJ2-7 | TRBV18 | CASSPVGTSFRNEQYF
TRBJ2-5 | TRBV5-1 | CASSFLGVGETQYF
TRBJ1-5 | TRBV7-9 | CASSQTGGGQPQHF
TRBJ1-4 | TRBV2 | CASSVGRRNEKLFF
TRBJ1-2 | TRBV6-5 | CASSPGSDYGYTF